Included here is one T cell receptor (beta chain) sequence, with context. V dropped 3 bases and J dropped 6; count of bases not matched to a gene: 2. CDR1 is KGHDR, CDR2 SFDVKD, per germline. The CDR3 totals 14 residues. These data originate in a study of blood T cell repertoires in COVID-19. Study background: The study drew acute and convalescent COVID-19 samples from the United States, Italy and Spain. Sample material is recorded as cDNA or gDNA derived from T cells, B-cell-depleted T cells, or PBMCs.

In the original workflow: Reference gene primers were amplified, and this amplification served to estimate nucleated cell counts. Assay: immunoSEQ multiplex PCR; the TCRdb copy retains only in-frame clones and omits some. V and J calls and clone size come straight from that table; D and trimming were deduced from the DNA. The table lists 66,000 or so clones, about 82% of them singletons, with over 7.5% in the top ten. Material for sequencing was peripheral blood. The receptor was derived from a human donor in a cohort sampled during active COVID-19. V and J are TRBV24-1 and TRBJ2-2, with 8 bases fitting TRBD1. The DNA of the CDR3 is TGTGCCACCAGTGATCCACAGGGGGCCGGGGAGCTGTTTTTT. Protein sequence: CATSDPQGAGELFF.